Sequencing of this TCR beta chain was carried out in a study of CXCR3-negative and CXCR3-positive naive CD8 T cells. Researchers prepared the TRB cDNA libraries using 5' RACE with UMI labels. TCRdb reanalyzed the 5' RACE reads, giving one entry per CDR3 protein sequence and no DNA. This sample contains under 10,000 distinct CDR3 sequences. Worth noting for this clonotype: Its antigen is currently unknown.

General study findings and limits: Memory CD8+ cells showed much lower diversity, while both naive subsets displayed comparably high diversity.

There are 13 residues in the CDR3. CDR1 and CDR2 from the germline V gene are SQVTM and ANQGSEA. The chain links TRBV29-1 to TRBJ1-2; TCRdb picks TRBD1, but there is no DNA to check that call. The sequenced sample consisted of naive CXCR3- CD8+ T cells from blood. The subset here: CD45RO-CCR7+CD27+CD95- naive CD8+ T cells lacking CXCR3 (TNR3-). The source is a human donor in good health. Some clones in this sample may be carry-over from other donors' samples. CDR3 amino acids: CSAAGQGGPGYTF. Full variable domain (remainder filled in from reference TRBV29-1 and TRBJ1-2): SAVISQKPSRDICQRGTSLTIQCQVDSQVTMMFWYRQQPGQSLTLIATANQGSEATYESGFVIDKFPISRPNLTFSTLTVSNMSPEDSSIYLCSAAGQGGPGYTFGSGTRLTVV.